The entry that follows covers one T cell receptor beta chain sequence. Germline-derived CDR1 and CDR2 are KGHSH and LQKENI. V shed 1 base and J shed 3 bases, with 15 bases lying between them. This CDR3 spans 16 amino acids. The data were obtained in a study of blood T cell repertoires in COVID-19. Study summary: COVID-19 samples collected from the United States, Italy and Spain covered acute and convalescent phases.

Study members were between about 18 and 89 years old and lived in some 26 US regions. In the authors' methods: Amplified reference gene primers provided the basis for estimating nucleated cell counts. Assay: immunoSEQ multiplex PCR; the TCRdb copy retains only in-frame clones and omits some. That table is the source of V, J and clone size, and D and trimming were worked out from the DNA. The repertoire has nearly 400,000 clones, 89% of them found once; the top ten carry 1.7%. The chain carries TRBV18 and TRBJ1-1; D might be TRBD1 (5 bases). The TCR originated in a woman aged 25 to 45 who had recovered from COVID-19. Material: PBMCs or T cells enriched from blood (not recorded which). CDR3 region: CASSPLRSRGDTEAFF. The CDR3 DNA reads TGTGCCAGCTCACCACTACGCTCACGGGGGGACACTGAAGCTTTCTTT.